Presented here are 31 T cell receptor beta chains from one specimen sequenced in a study of blood T cell repertoires in COVID-19. Assay: immunoSEQ multiplex PCR; the TCRdb copy retains only in-frame clones and omits some. The sample carries about 140,000 clones, roughly 84% recorded once. Sequenced: peripheral blood. These receptors all stem from a human donor in a cohort sampled during active COVID-19.

This clone has just one count. The chain uses TRBV18 and TRBJ1-6, with D maybe TRBD1 (6 bases). Germline CDR1 and CDR2: KGHSH and LQKENI. V gave up 6 bases and J gave up 14 bases, with 20 bases separating them. The CDR3 totals 14 residues. The chain's CDR3 is CASSPGVGGLSLHF. For the CDR3, the DNA is TGTGCCAGCTCCCCAGGGGTGGGAGGTCTATCCCTCCACTTT.

The genes are TRBV19 and TRBJ1-6, with 8 bases fitting TRBD1. Germline-derived CDR1 and CDR2 are LNHDA and SQIVND (reference sequence). CDR3 length: 15 amino acids. V lost 6 bases and J lost 7; bases outside the gene matches: 8. The CDR3 loop is CASSQENRGNSPLHF. CDR3 in DNA: TGTGCCAGTAGCCAGGAGAACAGGGGGAATTCACCCCTCCACTTT.

The rearrangement links TRBV13 to TRBJ1-6, with D unclear. The length of the CDR3 is 14 residues. Germline loops: CDR1 PRHDT, CDR2 FYEKMQ (reference sequence). Deletions cut 4 bases from V and 5 bases from J, with 9 bases between. CDR3 in DNA: TGTGCCAGCAGCTCCGGACTCGATAATTCACCCCTCCACTTT. It codes for CASSSGLDNSPLHF.

The chain recombines TRBV7-2 with TRBJ1-2; a weak D match, TRBD1 (6 bases). Trimming cost V 6 bases and J 7 bases, with 18 bases left between them. The CDR3 loop spans 14 amino acids. CDR1 is SGHTA, CDR2 FQGNSA, per germline. The chain's CDR3 is CASSDMSGGSGYTF. Written as DNA, the CDR3 is TGTGCCAGCAGTGACATGTCGGGGGGCTCTGGCTACACCTTC.

V and J are TRBV10-3 and TRBJ1-4; D unclear. The CDR3 length is 16 residues. The V gene's germline CDR1 is ENHRY and CDR2 SYGVKD. The V end was cut by 3 bases, the J end by 1 base, with 12 bases between. The CDR3 is CAISDGQTQTNEKLFF. Here the CDR3 DNA reads TGTGCCATCAGTGATGGGCAGACCCAAACTAATGAAAAACTGTTTTTT.

This chain connects TRBV27 to TRBJ2-7; TRBD1 aligns across 7 bases. V lost 5 bases, J lost 0 bases, and 7 bases stayed unmatched. The germline CDR1 and CDR2 sequences are MNHEY and SMNVEV (reference sequence). The CDR3 is 15 residues long. Written as DNA, the CDR3 is TGTGCCAGCAGTACCTCGGGACAGAGCTCCTACGAGCAGTACTTC. Protein: CASSTSGQSSYEQYF.

The genes are TRBV3-1 (or the pseudogene TRBV3-2) and TRBJ1-1; a weak D match, TRBD1 (5 bases). The CDR3 covers 14 residues. V was cut by 4 bases and J by 2 bases, with 11 bases left in between. CDR1 LGHDT and CDR2 YNNKEL come from the germline V gene (reference sequence). CDR3 sequence: CASSRRDSNTEAFF. CDR3 nucleotides: TGTGCCAGCAGCCGCCGAGACAGTAACACTGAAGCTTTCTTT.

The chain couples TRBV18 to TRBJ2-5; D might be TRBD1 (5 bases). Deletions cut 2 bases from V and 7 bases from J, with 14 bases between. This CDR3 has 14 amino acids. The germline gives CDR1 KGHSH, CDR2 LQKENI. Here the CDR3 reads CASSPDSPRGTQYF. As DNA, the CDR3 is TGTGCCAGCTCACCAGACAGTCCAAGAGGGACCCAGTACTTC.

V is TRBV9 and J is TRBJ1-1, with no clear D. Germline CDR1 and CDR2: SGDLS and YYNGEE. V was clipped by 0 bases and J by 2 bases, with 14 bases between them. The CDR3 length is 16 residues. Here the CDR3 reads CASSVGPNLINTEAFF. The CDR3 DNA sequence: TGTGCCAGCAGCGTAGGGCCAAACCTTATTAACACTGAAGCTTTCTTT.

The CDR3 DNA reads TGTGCCAGCAGCTTAGCGCCAGGGGGGCTTGAGACCCAGTACTTC. This gives the protein CASSLAPGGLETQYF. V is TRBV7-6 and J is TRBJ2-5; D is perhaps TRBD1 (7 bases). V lost 0 bases, J lost 5 bases, and 13 bases lay in between. The CDR3 is 15 amino acids. Germline V CDR1 and CDR2: SGHVS, FNYEAQ.

This chain uses TRBV11-1 with TRBJ2-2, with TRBD2 matching 10 bases. The CDR3 sequence is 16 residues long. Germline V gene data show CDR1 as SGHAT and CDR2 as FQDESV (reference sequence). V dropped 4 bases and J dropped 5; count of bases not matched to a gene: 7. The CDR3 loop reads CASSYGTSAPTGELFF. CDR3 DNA: TGTGCCAGCAGCTACGGGACTAGCGCCCCTACCGGGGAGCTGTTTTTT.

V usage is TRBV5-8 and J usage is TRBJ2-1, with D perhaps TRBD2 (5 bases). CDR3 length: 11 residues. The germline gives CDR1 SGHTS, CDR2 YDEGEE. V dropped 1 base and J dropped 11 bases, with 7 bases sitting between them. The CDR3 is CASSLSSKQFF. In DNA form, the CDR3 reads TGTGCCAGCAGCTTGTCTAGCAAGCAGTTCTTC.

The chain has TRBV3-1 (or the pseudogene TRBV3-2) and TRBJ1-5, with D possibly TRBD1 on 5 matching bases. V was trimmed by 1 base and J by 4 bases, leaving 20 bases between them. Germline V gene lookup returns CDR1 LGHDT and CDR2 YNNKEL (reference sequence). The CDR3 has 18 residues. CDR3 nucleotide sequence: TGTGCCAGCAGCCAAGGGGGGGGGACTGGGCCCCTAAATCAGCCCCAGCATTTT. This sequence encodes CASSQGGGTGPLNQPQHF.

The V gene is TRBV15, the J gene TRBJ1-5, with D unclear. The CDR3 spans 15 residues. V gave up 3 bases and J gave up 3 bases, with 12 bases separating them. CDR1 is LNHNV, CDR2 YYDKDF, per germline (reference sequence). This chain's CDR3 is CATSSGGTLNQPQHF. In nucleotides, the CDR3 is TGTGCCACCAGCAGTGGAGGAACCCTCAATCAGCCCCAGCATTTT.

This chain uses TRBV2 with TRBJ1-5; 9 nucleotides agree with TRBD1. The germline V gene encodes CDR1 SNHLY and CDR2 FYNNEI. With V trimmed by 4 bases and J by 0 bases, 4 bases remained unmatched. The CDR3 extends over 16 amino acids. The CDR3 bases are TGTGCCAGCAGTGTAGGACAGGGGAATAGCAATCAGCCCCAGCATTTT. Amino acids: CASSVGQGNSNQPQHF.

The gene calls are TRBV29-1 and TRBJ2-7; weak D call: TRBD1 (5 bases). This CDR3 is 11 amino acids long. Germline V gene sequence: CDR1 SQVTM, CDR2 ANQGSEA. V dropped 6 bases and J dropped 3 bases, with 9 bases sitting between them. The CDR3 reads CSVNRGYEQYF. The CDR3 nucleotides read TGCAGCGTCAATAGGGGCTACGAGCAGTACTTC.

The chain employs TRBV5-6 and TRBJ2-5; D is unclear. Trimming stripped 0 bases from V and 5 bases from J, with 17 bases between. Germline-derived CDR1 and CDR2 are SGHDT and YYEEEE. The CDR3 length is 16 residues. The CDR3 here is CASSLESERFKETQYF. CDR3 sequence (DNA): TGTGCCAGCAGCTTGGAGTCCGAGAGGTTTAAGGAGACCCAGTACTTC.

The rearrangement joins TRBV5-6 to TRBJ1-6; D gene unclear. Germline values: CDR1 SGHDT, CDR2 YYEEEE. The CDR3 has 15 residues. V lost 1 base to trimming and J lost 9 bases, with 14 bases between them. CDR3 protein: CASSLSVLSPSPLHF. Here the CDR3 DNA reads TGTGCCAGCAGCTTGAGTGTTCTATCGCCTTCACCCCTCCACTTT.

The V and J genes are TRBV19 and TRBJ2-3; 11 nucleotides align to TRBD2. V lost 6 bases to trimming and J lost 3 bases; unmatched junction nucleotides: 8. CDR3 length: 16 residues. The germline gives CDR1 LNHDA, CDR2 SQIVND (reference sequence). CDR3 sequence: CASSPTSGGSTDTQYF. The CDR3 nucleotides read TGTGCCAGTAGCCCAACTAGCGGGGGATCAACAGATACGCAGTATTTT. Full variable domain (rest looked up from reference TRBV19 and TRBJ2-3): DGGITQSPKYLFRKEGQNVTLSCEQNLNHDAMYWYRQDPGQGLRLIYYSQIVNDFQKGDIAEGYSVSREKKESFPLTVTSAQKNPTAFYLCASSPTSGGSTDTQYFGPGTRLTVL.

The J gene is TRBJ2-2, the V gene TRBV19; D remains ambiguous. Deletions cut 4 bases from V and 1 base from J, with 13 bases between. The CDR3 spans 16 residues. Germline CDR1 and CDR2: LNHDA and SQIVND (reference sequence). The CDR3 nucleotides read TGTGCCAGTAGTACCCCTAGAGCTCAGAACACCGGGGAGCTGTTTTTT. This encodes CASSTPRAQNTGELFF.

The chain employs TRBV15 and TRBJ1-5; 8 bases agree with TRBD1. CDR1 LNHNV and CDR2 YYDKDF come from the germline V gene (reference sequence). The CDR3 loop spans 15 amino acids. J lost 0 bases, V lost 6 bases, and 4 bases had no gene match. The CDR3 sequence is CATRPTGVSNQPQHF. The CDR3, as DNA: TGTGCCACCAGACCGACAGGGGTTAGCAATCAGCCCCAGCATTTT.

This chain joins TRBV3-1 (or the pseudogene TRBV3-2) and TRBJ1-4; no firm D call. The CDR3 length is 14 residues. V dropped 4 bases and J dropped 7 bases, with 13 bases sitting between them. CDR1 and CDR2 (germline): LGHDT, YNNKEL (reference sequence). The CDR3 loop is CASSPSGYPEKLFF. DNA for the CDR3: TGTGCCAGCAGCCCCTCCGGTTATCCTGAAAAACTGTTTTTT.

The chain employs TRBV7-8 and TRBJ2-2; a weak D match, TRBD1 (6 bases). Trimming took 5 bases from V and 0 from J, leaving 10 bases between them. The CDR3 consists of 15 residues. Per germline, CDR1 SGHVS and CDR2 FQNEAQ. The CDR3 loop reads CASSPQGANTGELFF. The CDR3 nucleotides read TGTGCCAGCAGCCCACAGGGAGCGAACACCGGGGAGCTGTTTTTT.

This clone was observed a handful of times. This CDR3 is CASSQDFGGNQPQHF. In nucleotides, the CDR3 is TGCGCCAGCAGCCAAGATTTCGGGGGCAATCAGCCCCAGCATTTT. The gene calls are TRBV4-1 and TRBJ1-5; D unresolved. Trimming stripped 0 bases from V and 2 bases from J, with 8 bases between. Per the germline V gene, CDR1 is MGHRA and CDR2 is YSYEKL. CDR3 size: 15 residues.

This rearrangement joins TRBV7-9 to TRBJ1-1; D remains unclear. The ends were cut back, 6 bases at V and 6 bases at J, with 8 bases in the middle. Germline V CDR1 and CDR2: SEHNR, FQNEAQ (reference sequence). This CDR3 spans 11 amino acids. The CDR3 DNA sequence: TGTGCCAGCAGTTTCGGGGCTGAAGCTTTCTTT. This translates into CASSFGAEAFF.

This clone has just one count. The chain carries TRBV11-2 and TRBJ1-1, with 10 bases matching TRBD1. The ends lost 5 bases at V and 1 base at J; junction bases unmatched: 4. The CDR3 runs to 15 residues. CDR1 and CDR2 from the germline V gene are SGHAT and FQNNGV. The CDR3 coding sequence is TGTGCCAGCAGCGACCGGGACAGGGGGAACACTGAAGCTTTCTTT. Translation: CASSDRDRGNTEAFF.

The chain uses TRBV2 and TRBJ1-4; D not certain. The CDR3 is 15 residues long. V lost 5 bases and J lost 7, with 17 bases in between. Germline loops: CDR1 SNHLY, CDR2 FYNNEI. The CDR3 sequence: CASSPRAGISEKLFF. CDR3 coding DNA: TGTGCCAGCAGTCCTCGCGCGGGCATAAGTGAAAAACTGTTTTTT.

This clone was recorded once. This chain uses TRBV7-3 with TRBJ2-3, with 7 bases identical to TRBD2. CDR3 size: 14 residues. Looked up from germline, CDR1 is SGHTA and CDR2 is FQGTGA. With 3 bases clipped from V and 2 bases from J, the junction kept 2 bases outside the gene matches. The CDR3 sequence: CASSLGGITDTQYF. The CDR3 nucleotides read TGTGCCAGCAGCTTGGGGGGGATCACAGATACGCAGTATTTT.

This clone showed up just a few times. The genes are TRBV28 and TRBJ1-6; 9 nucleotides match TRBD1. Germline V CDR1 and CDR2: MDHEN, SYDVKM. This CDR3 is 16 amino acids long. J gave up 9 bases and V 7 bases, and 13 bases lay outside the gene matches. The CDR3 loop is CASTTRGGTGSSPLHF. In DNA form, the CDR3 reads TGTGCCAGCACCACCCGTGGGGGGACAGGGTCTTCACCCCTCCACTTT.

The DNA of the CDR3 is TGTGCCAGCAGCCATCGACAGGGGGTTTCCTACGAGCAGTACTTC. The encoded protein is CASSHRQGVSYEQYF. The chain employs TRBV5-4 and TRBJ2-7, with 9 bases fitting TRBD1. Germline trimming cut 4 bases from V and 1 base from J; bases unmatched to any gene: 6. The CDR3 is 15 amino acids. The germline CDR1 and CDR2 sequences are SGHNT and YYREEE (reference sequence).

CDR3 amino acids: CSVVQSSYNEQFF. CDR3 nucleotide sequence: TGCAGCGTAGTACAAAGCTCCTACAATGAGCAGTTCTTC. The chain employs TRBV29-1 and TRBJ2-1; D unclear. V was clipped by 6 bases and J by 0 bases, with 9 bases between them. The germline gives CDR1 SQVTM, CDR2 ANQGSEA. The CDR3 has 13 amino acids.